These 5 T cell receptor beta chains originate from one sample sequenced in a study of blood T cell repertoires in COVID-19 (dated by TCRdb to about 2020). Libraries were built with the immunoSEQ multiplex PCR assay. TCRdb's version of the immuneACCESS table is confined to in-frame rearrangements and falls short of the full clone set. An unresolved V gene accounts for under half of the shortfall where checked; the remainder is of unknown origin. In all, the sample holds 210,000 or so clones, and approximately 80% of those were seen once. The ten biggest clones cover about 10% of the sample. Sequenced sample: peripheral blood. These receptors all stem from a woman over 75 with acute or convalescent COVID-19.

The J gene is TRBJ1-6, the V gene TRBV7-8; D not resolved. Germline CDR1 and CDR2: SGHVS and FQNEAQ. This CDR3 is built from 12 residues. The germline V and J ends were trimmed by 1 base and 10 bases, with 5 bases remaining between them. Written as DNA, the CDR3 is TGTGCCAGCAGCTTAGAGAGGTCACCCCTCCACTTT. This encodes CASSLERSPLHF.

CDR3 nucleotides: TGTGCCACCAGCAGCGACAGGGTCCCCGGGGAGCTGTTTTTT. Encoded protein: CATSSDRVPGELFF. V usage is TRBV15 and J usage is TRBJ2-2, with TRBD1 matching 7 bases. The germline V gene has CDR1 LNHNV and CDR2 YYDKDF (reference sequence). J gave up 6 bases and V 3 bases, and 4 bases lay outside the gene matches. The CDR3 contains 14 residues. Based on the CDR3 plus reference TRBV15 and TRBJ2-2, the full variable domain is DAMVIQNPRYQVTQFGKPVTLSCSQTLNHNVMYWYQQKSSQAPKLLFHYYDKDFNNEADTPDNFQSRRPNTSFCFLDIRSPGLGDTAMYLCATSSDRVPGELFFGEGSRLTVL.

This chain uses TRBV24-1 with TRBJ2-3, with D perhaps matching TRBD2 (7 bases). CDR3 length: 17 residues. Germline V gene sequence: CDR1 KGHDR, CDR2 SFDVKD. Trimming took 3 bases from V and 5 from J, leaving 20 bases between them. CDR3 DNA sequence: TGTGCCACCAGTGATGGGGGGGGGCTTGACCCGGGAGATACGCAGTATTTT. Translation gives CATSDGGGLDPGDTQYF.

The V call is TRBV7-3, the J call TRBJ2-2, with D possibly TRBD1 on 5 matching bases. The CDR3 extends over 15 amino acids. The V end was cut by 0 bases, the J end by 4 bases, with 9 bases between. Germline CDR1 and CDR2: SGHTA and FQGTGA. The chain's CDR3 is CASSLTPGRTGELFF. The CDR3 DNA reads as TGTGCCAGCAGCTTAACCCCAGGGCGCACCGGGGAGCTGTTTTTT.

The V and J genes are TRBV18 and TRBJ1-3, with unresolved D. The CDR3 has 16 amino acids. Trimming stripped 3 bases from V and 0 bases from J, with 12 bases between. Germline-derived CDR1 and CDR2 are KGHSH and LQKENI. The CDR3 here is CASSPQRYSSGNTIYF. CDR3 coding DNA: TGTGCCAGCTCACCTCAACGGTACTCCTCTGGAAACACCATATATTTT.